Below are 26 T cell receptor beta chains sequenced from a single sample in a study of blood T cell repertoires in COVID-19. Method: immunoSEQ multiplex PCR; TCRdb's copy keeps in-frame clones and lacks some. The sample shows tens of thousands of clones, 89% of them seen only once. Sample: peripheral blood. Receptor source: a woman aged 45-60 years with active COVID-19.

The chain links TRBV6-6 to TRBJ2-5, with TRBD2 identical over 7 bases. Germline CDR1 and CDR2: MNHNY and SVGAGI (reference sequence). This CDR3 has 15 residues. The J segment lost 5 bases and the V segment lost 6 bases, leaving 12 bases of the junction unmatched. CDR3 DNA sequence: TGTGCCAGCAGCTCTCTGGGAGGGCCGGCGGAGACCCAGTACTTC. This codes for CASSSLGGPAETQYF.

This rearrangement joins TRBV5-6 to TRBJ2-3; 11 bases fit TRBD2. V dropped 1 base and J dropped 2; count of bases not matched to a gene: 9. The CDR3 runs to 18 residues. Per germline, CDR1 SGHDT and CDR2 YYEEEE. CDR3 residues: CASSLFGQTSGNTDTQYF. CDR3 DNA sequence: TGTGCCAGCAGCTTGTTCGGCCAGACTAGCGGGAACACAGATACGCAGTATTTT.

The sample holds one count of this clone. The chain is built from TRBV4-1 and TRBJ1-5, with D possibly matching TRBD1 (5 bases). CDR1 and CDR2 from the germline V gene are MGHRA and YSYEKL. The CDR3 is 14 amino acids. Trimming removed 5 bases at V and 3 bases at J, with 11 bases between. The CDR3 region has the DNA TGCGCCAGCAGCGAACAGGCTACCAATCAGCCCCAGCATTTT. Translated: CASSEQATNQPQHF.

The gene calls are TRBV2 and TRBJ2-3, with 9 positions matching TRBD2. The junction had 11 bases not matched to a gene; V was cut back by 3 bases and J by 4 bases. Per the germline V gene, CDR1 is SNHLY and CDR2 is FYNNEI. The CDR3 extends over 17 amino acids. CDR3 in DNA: TGTGCCAGCAGTGATGCACCGCTAGCGGGACAGCCAGATACGCAGTATTTT. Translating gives CASSDAPLAGQPDTQYF.

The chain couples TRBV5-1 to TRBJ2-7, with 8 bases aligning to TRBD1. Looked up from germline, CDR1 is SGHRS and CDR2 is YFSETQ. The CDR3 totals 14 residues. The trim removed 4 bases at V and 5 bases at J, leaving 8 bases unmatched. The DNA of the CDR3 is TGCGCCAGCAGCGCCGGACAGGGCAGGCACGAGCAGTACTTC. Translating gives CASSAGQGRHEQYF.

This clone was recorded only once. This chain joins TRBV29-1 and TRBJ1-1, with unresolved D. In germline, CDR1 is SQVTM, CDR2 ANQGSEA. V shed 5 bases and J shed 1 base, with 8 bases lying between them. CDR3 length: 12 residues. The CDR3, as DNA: TGCAGCGTTTGGGCTTGGAACACTGAAGCTTTCTTT. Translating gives CSVWAWNTEAFF.

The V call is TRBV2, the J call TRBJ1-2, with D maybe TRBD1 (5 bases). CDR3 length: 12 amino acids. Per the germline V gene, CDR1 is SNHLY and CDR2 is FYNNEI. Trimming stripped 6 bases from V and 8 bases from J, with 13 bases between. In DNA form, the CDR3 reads TGTGCCAGCAGAGGATCCGGGGGGGGCTACACCTTC. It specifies CASRGSGGGYTF. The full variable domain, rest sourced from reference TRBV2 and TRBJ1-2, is EPEVTQTPSHQVTQMGQEVILRCVPISNHLYFYWYRQILGQKVEFLVSFYNNEISEKSEIFDDQFSVERPDGSNFTLKIRSTKLEDSAMYFCASRGSGGGYTFGSGTRLTVV.

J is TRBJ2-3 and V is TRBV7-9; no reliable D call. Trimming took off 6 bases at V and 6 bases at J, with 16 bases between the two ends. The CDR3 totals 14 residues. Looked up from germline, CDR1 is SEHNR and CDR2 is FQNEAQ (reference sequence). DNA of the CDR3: TGTGCCAGCAGGAAGACTCTTTCGGCGGATACGCAGTATTTT. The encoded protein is CASRKTLSADTQYF.

The CDR3 reads CASSLLPFGAGAANVLTF. Here the CDR3 DNA reads TGTGCCAGTAGTTTGCTCCCTTTTGGAGCGGGTGCGGCCAACGTCCTGACTTTC. The chain links TRBV19 to TRBJ2-6; D is possibly TRBD2 (6 bases). The CDR3 runs 18 residues. CDR1 and CDR2 from the germline V gene are LNHDA and SQIVND (reference sequence). Trimming pared 5 bases from V and 6 bases from J, leaving 23 bases between.

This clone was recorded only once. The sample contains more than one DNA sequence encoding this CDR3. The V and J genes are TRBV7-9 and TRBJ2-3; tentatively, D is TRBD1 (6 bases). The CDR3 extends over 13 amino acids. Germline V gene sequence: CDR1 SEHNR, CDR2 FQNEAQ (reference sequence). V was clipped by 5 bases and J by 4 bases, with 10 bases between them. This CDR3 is CASSPRGPDTQYF. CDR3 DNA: TGTGCCAGCAGCCCCAGGGGTCCAGATACGCAGTATTTT.

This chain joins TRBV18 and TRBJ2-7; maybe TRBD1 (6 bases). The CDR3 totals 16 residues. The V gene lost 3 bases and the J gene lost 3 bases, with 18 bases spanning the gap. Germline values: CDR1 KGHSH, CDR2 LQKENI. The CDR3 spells CASSPIQTGLVYEQYF. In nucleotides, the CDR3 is TGTGCCAGCTCACCTATCCAAACAGGGCTGGTCTACGAGCAGTACTTC. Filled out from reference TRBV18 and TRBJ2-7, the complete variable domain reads NAGVMQNPRHLVRRRGQEARLRCSPMKGHSHVYWYRQLPEEGLKFMVYLQKENIIDESGMPKERFSAEFPKEGPSILRIQQVVRGDSAAYFCASSPIQTGLVYEQYFGPGTRLTVT.

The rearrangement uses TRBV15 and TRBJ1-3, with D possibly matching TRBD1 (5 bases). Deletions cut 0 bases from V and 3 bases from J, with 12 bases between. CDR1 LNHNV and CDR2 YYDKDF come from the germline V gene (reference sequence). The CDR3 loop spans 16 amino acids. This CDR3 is CATSRDQGLFGNTIYF. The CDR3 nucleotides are TGTGCCACCAGCAGAGACCAGGGCCTCTTTGGAAACACCATATATTTT.

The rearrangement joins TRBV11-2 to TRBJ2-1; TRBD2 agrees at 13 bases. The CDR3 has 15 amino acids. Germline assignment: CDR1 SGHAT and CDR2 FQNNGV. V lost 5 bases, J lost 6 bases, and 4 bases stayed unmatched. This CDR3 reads CASSIRLAGGNEQFF. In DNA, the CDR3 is TGTGCCAGCAGCATTCGACTAGCGGGAGGCAATGAGCAGTTCTTC.

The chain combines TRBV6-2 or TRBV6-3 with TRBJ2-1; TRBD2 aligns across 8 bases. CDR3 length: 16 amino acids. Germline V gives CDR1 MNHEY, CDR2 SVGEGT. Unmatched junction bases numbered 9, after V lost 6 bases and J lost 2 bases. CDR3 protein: CASSVDRSGTYNEQFF. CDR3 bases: TGTGCCAGCAGCGTCGACCGTAGCGGGACCTACAATGAGCAGTTCTTC.

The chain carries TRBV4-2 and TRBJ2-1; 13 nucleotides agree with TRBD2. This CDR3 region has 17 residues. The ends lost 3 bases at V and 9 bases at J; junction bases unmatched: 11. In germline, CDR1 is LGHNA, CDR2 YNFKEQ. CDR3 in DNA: TGTGCCAGCAGCCAGGACGGACTAGCGGGAGTTCTAACTGAGCAGTTCTTC. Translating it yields CASSQDGLAGVLTEQFF.

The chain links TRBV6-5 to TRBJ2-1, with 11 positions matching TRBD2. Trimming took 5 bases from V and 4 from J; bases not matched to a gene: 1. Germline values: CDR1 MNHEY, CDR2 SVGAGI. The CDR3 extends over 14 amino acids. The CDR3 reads CASSLAGGYNEQFF. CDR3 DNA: TGTGCCAGCAGTCTAGCGGGAGGATACAATGAGCAGTTCTTC.

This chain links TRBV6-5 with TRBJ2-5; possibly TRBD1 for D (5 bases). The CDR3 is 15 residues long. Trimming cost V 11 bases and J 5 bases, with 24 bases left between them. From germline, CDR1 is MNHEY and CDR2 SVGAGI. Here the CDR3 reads CAGLIGQGLRETQYF. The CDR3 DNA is TGTGCCGGGTTAATCGGGCAGGGTCTTAGGGAGACCCAGTACTTC.

In nucleotides, the CDR3 is TGCGCCAGCAGCTTGGCCGGGACTCTCAGCTCCTACAATGAGCAGTTCTTC. The encoded protein is CASSLAGTLSSYNEQFF. This chain connects TRBV5-1 to TRBJ2-1, with a possible D match to TRBD2 (6 bases). In germline, CDR1 is SGHRS, CDR2 YFSETQ. Trimming shortened V by 0 bases and J by 0 bases, and 13 bases separated the two germline ends. The CDR3 is made up of 17 amino acids.

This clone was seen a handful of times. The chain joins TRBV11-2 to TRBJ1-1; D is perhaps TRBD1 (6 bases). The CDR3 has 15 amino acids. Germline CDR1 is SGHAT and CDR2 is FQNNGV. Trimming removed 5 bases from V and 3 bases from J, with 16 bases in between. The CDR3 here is CASSPNTGRDTEAFF. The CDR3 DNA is TGTGCCAGCAGCCCCAACACAGGGCGGGACACTGAAGCTTTCTTT.

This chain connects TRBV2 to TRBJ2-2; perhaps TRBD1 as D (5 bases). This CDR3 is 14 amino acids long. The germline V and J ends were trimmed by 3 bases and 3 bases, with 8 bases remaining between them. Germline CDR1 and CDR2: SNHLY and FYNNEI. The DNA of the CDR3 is TGTGCCAGCAGTGACCCCAGGGACACCGGGGAGCTGTTTTTT. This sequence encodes CASSDPRDTGELFF.

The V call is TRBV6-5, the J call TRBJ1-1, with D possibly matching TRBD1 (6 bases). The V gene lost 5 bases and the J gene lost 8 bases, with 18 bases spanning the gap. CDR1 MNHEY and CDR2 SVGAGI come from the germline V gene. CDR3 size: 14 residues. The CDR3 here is CASSRHQPGTEAFF. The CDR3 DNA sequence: TGTGCCAGCAGTAGACATCAACCCGGGACAGAAGCTTTCTTT.

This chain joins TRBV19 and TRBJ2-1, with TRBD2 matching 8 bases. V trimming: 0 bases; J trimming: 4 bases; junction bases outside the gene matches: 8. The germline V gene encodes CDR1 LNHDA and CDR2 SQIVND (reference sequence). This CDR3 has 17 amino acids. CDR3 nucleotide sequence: TGTGCCAGTAGTATAGATCTAAGCGGGAGAACTTACAATGAGCAGTTCTTC. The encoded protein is CASSIDLSGRTYNEQFF. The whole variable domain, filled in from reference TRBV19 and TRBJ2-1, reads DGGITQSPKYLFRKEGQNVTLSCEQNLNHDAMYWYRQDPGQGLRLIYYSQIVNDFQKGDIAEGYSVSREKKESFPLTVTSAQKNPTAFYLCASSIDLSGRTYNEQFFGPGTRLTVL.

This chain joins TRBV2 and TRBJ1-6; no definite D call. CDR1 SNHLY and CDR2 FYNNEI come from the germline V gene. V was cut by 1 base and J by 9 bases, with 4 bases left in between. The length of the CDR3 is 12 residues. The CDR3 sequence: CASSEGLSPLHF. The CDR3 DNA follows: TGTGCCAGCAGTGAAGGTCTTTCACCCCTCCACTTT.

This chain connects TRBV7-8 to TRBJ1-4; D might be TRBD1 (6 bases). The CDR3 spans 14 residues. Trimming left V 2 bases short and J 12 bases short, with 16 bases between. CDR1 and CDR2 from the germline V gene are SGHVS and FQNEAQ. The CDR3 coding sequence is TGTGCCAGCAGCTTAATTATCAGGGGTTCGGAACTGTTTTTT. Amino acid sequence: CASSLIIRGSELFF.

CDR3: CASSIRGRSNNEQFF. CDR3 sequence (DNA): TGTGCCAGTAGTATTCGCGGGAGGTCAAACAATGAGCAGTTCTTC. The chain joins TRBV19 to TRBJ2-1; the match to TRBD2 covers 8 bases. J was trimmed by 5 bases and V by 3 bases; bases with no gene match: 6. Germline V CDR1 and CDR2: LNHDA, SQIVND (reference sequence). The CDR3 has 15 residues.

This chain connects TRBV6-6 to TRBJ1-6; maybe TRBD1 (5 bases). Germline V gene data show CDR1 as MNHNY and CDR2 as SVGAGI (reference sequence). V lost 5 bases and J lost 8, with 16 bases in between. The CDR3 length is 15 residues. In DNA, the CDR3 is TGTGCCAGCAGTGCCGGGCCCCCGGGGGATTCACCCCTCCACTTT. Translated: CASSAGPPGDSPLHF.